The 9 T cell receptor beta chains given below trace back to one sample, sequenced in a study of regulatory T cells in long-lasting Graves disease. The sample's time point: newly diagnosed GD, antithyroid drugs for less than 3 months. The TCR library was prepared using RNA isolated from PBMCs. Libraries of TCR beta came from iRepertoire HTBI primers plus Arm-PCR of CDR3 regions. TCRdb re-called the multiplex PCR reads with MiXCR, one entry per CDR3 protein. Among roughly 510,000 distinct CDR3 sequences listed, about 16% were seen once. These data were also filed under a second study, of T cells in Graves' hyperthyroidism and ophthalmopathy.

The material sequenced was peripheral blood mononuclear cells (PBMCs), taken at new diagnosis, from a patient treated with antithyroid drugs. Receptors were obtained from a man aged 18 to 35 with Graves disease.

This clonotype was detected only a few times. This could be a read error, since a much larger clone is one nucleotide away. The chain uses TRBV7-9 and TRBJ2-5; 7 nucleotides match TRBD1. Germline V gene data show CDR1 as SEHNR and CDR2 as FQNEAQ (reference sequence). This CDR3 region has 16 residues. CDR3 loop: CASSVLGPGGKEAQYF. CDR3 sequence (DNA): TGTGCCAGCAGCGTCCTGGGGCCAGGGGGTAAAGAGGCCCAGTACTTC.

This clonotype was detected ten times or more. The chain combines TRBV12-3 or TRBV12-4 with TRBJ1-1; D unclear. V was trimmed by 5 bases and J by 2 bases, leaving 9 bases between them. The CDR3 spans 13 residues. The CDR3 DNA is TGTGCCAGCAGTCCCGACATAAACACTGAAGCTTTCTTT. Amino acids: CASSPDINTEAFF.

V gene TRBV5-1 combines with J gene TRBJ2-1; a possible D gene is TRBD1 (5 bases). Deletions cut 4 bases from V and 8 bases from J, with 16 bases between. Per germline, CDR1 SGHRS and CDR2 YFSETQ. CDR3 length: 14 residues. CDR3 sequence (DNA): TGCGCCAGCAGCCCCTCAAGGGGCATCGATGAGCAGTTCTTC. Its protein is CASSPSRGIDEQFF.

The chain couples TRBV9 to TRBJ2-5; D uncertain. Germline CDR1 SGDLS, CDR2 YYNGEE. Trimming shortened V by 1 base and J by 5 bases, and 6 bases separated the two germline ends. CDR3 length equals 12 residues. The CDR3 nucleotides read TGTGCCAGCAGCGTAACTGGGGAGACCCAGTACTTC. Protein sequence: CASSVTGETQYF. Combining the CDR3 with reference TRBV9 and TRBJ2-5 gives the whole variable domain DSGVTQTPKHLITATGQRVTLRCSPRSGDLSVYWYQQSLDQGLQFLIQYYNGEERAKGNILERFSAQQFPDLHSELNLSSLELGDSALYFCASSVTGETQYFGPGTRLLVL.

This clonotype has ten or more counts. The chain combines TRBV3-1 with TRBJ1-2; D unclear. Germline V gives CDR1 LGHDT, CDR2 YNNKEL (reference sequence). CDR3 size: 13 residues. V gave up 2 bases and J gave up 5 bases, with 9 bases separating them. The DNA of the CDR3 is TGTGCCAGCAGCCAACGGGTGTCGTATGGCTACACCTTC. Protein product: CASSQRVSYGYTF. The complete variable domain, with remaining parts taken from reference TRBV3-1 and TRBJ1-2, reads DTAVSQTPKYLVTQMGNDKSIKCEQNLGHDTMYWYKQDSKKFLKIMFSYNNKELIINETVPNRFSPKSPDKAHLNLHINSLELGDSAVYFCASSQRVSYGYTFGSGTRLTVV.

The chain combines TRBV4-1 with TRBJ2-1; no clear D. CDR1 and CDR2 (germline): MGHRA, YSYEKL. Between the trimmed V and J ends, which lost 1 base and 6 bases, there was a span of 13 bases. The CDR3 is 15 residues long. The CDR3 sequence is CASSQGPGPSNEQFF. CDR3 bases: TGCGCCAGCAGCCAAGGCCCGGGCCCCAGCAATGAGCAGTTCTTC.

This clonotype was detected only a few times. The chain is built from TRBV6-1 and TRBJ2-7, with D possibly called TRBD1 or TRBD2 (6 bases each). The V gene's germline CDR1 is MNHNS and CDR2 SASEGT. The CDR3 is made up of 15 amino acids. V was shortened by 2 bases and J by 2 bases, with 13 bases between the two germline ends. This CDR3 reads CASSEYGGTTYEQYF. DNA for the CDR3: TGTGCCAGCAGTGAATACGGCGGGACAACCTACGAGCAGTACTTC.

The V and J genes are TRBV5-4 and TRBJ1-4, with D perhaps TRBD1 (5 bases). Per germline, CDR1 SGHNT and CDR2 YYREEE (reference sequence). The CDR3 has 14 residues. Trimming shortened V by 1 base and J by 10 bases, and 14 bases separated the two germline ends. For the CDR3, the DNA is TGTGCCAGCAGCTTGATGACAGATGGAGGAAAACTGTTTTTT. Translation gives CASSLMTDGGKLFF.

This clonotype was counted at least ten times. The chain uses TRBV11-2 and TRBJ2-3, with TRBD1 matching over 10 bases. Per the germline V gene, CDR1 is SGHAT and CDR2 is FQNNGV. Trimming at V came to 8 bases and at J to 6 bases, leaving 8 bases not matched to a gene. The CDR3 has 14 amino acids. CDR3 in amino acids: CASEAGTGVDTQYF. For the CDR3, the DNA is TGTGCCAGCGAAGCCGGGACAGGGGTTGATACGCAGTATTTT.